This T cell receptor (beta chain) was sequenced during a study of shared clonotypes between healthy human individuals. Study-level points and caveats: The naive CD4 repertoires of a few donors were compared, and approximately 4.7% of clonotypes were shared.

The V segment lost 4 bases and the J segment 3 bases; nucleotides outside the gene matches: 3. CDR1 SGHRS and CDR2 YFSETQ come from the germline V gene. This CDR3 has 15 residues. In the sorted-subset replicate PCRs, 150 to 200 ng DNA, 30,000 or so T cell genomes, was used. Clones were sequenced by immunoSEQ multiplex PCR, and TCRdb holds only the in-frame ones, with some missing. The sample has hundreds of thousands of clones, approximately 79% seen once. The table lists this clone with a few counts. No antigen is known for it. The same CDR3 is also encoded by other DNA sequences in this sample. The chain uses TRBV5-1 and TRBJ2-1; TRBD2 agrees at 11 bases. This clonotype was sampled from a woman between 25 and 40 years old in good health. Sequenced: memory CD4+ T cells sorted from blood. Specified subset: CD45RA-negative fraction. The DNA of the CDR3 is TGCGCCAGCAGCCGACTAGCGGGAAGCTACAATGAGCAGTTCTTC. Protein: CASSRLAGSYNEQFF.